This TCR beta chain was observed in a study of cytomegalovirus exposure and HLA in healthy donors (dated by TCRdb to 2015 to 2018). For the wider study: An earlier analysis of approximately 640 of the donors reported approximately 270 Gb of sequence data and about 100 million unique TCR beta sequences from around 200 million T cells. An early release that covered about 600 HLA-typed donors contained around 300 gigabases of sequencing data and tens of millions of unique TCR sequences. Of the 300 to 450 genotyped donors, 65% to 90% fell in the genetic ancestry cluster associated with self-reported Caucasian donors. The study aimed to test whether cataloging public T cell receptors could reveal signatures of past pathogen exposure. The T cell repertoires of 550 to 850 subjects were profiled by immunosequencing and related to cytomegalovirus serostatus. A separate validation cohort of 100 to 150 different subjects was used in addition to the roughly 620-subject first cohort. To predict cytomegalovirus infection status, the study combined high-throughput TCR immunosequencing, statistical association of individual TCRs with disease status, and machine learning. To study patterns of TCR occurrence, a later analysis re-analyzed previously published TCR beta repertoires from 500 to 850 donors and added high-resolution HLA genotyping. The later analysis used no new phenotypic data to find candidate immune exposures, relying instead on TCR beta sequences and their occurrence across donors. To decide whether each TCR beta V gene segment behaved as functional or pseudogenic, an earlier analysis of nearly 600 of the donors relied on high-throughput TCR beta sequencing. Donor age, sex, ethnicity and CMV serostatus were collected together with the repertoire data. A later genetic analysis used genome-wide SNP genotypes for about 65% of the 666 donors, treating that subset as a discovery cohort. Every repertoire in the discovery cohort had been generated on one and the same sequencing platform. Class I and class II HLA loci were covered by the typing at four-digit resolution. The number of donors typed differed by locus, with 629-630 for A, B, C, DRB1 and DQB1, around 500 for DQA1, some 570 for DPA1, and approximately 470 for DPB1. Four to six DR-DQ haplotypes were handled as single units for association and clustering, since linkage in the cohort was strong. On average, roughly 240,000 unique TCR beta nucleotide sequences were sequenced per donor among a few hundred genotyped donors of the cohort, with 15% to 20% of those sequences being non-productive. The paper as a whole reports these results and caveats: CMV serostatus was the only immune exposure information available for the cohort. Linkage disequilibrium might explain the correlated functional status among segregating V segments, but an unknown experimental factor could not be excluded. An earlier analysis of 450 to 750 of the donors showed that most TCR beta V segments appeared in productive rearrangements either about 87% or about 30% of the time, which broadly matched IMGT annotations. Seventeen rarely observed V segments, including chromosome 9 orphons, were excluded from the earlier analysis of a few hundred of the donors because counts were too low. The study listed 164 TCR beta chains as associated with cytomegalovirus. A further reported finding was that TCR beta sequences accurately predicted the HLA-A and HLA-B alleles for most subjects in the first cohort. This cohort had only TCR beta chains sequenced, and the lack of alpha or paired-chain data limited which features could be detected. In a later analysis, several top co-occurrence clusters were reported to appear linked to parvovirus B19, influenza, CMV and Epstein-Barr virus. Because HLA typing was unavailable for some donors at each locus, only the typed subset was used in association tests. The authors suggested that the approach could potentially be extended to other disease states and immunological phenotypes. A later analysis found that HLA-associated TCR beta chains were more clonally expanded and had lower generation probabilities than equally common non-associated chains. Assigning TCR associations to individual alleles was difficult when HLA alleles, especially DR and DQ, strongly co-occurred. Most TCR sequences were observed very rarely across donors, whereas some public TCRs were present in many individuals. A few of the identified cytomegalovirus-associated TCR beta chains were confirmed in vitro to be specific for cytomegalovirus antigens. The classifier was reported to diagnose cytomegalovirus status with high specificity and sensitivity in both the original and validation cohorts. Roughly uniform sequencing depth across donors was assumed in presence/absence analyses, although this assumption may not hold. A cluster of highly shared sequence variants was judged likely to be a technical artifact of the sequencing pipeline. Because the 87-base-pair reads could not distinguish some IMGT-functional V segments, including TRBV6-2 and TRBV6-3, those segments were excluded. A later genetic analysis associated a missense DCLRE1C variant with V-gene and J-gene trimming of TCR beta chains, and an independent cohort replicated the association. A later analysis associated about 17,000 TCR beta sequences with specific HLA alleles at a false discovery rate of 0.05. According to a later analysis, TCR association rates differed among HLA loci, with DRB1 alleles showing the most associated TCRs and HLA-C alleles showing the fewest. According to a later genetic analysis, donors in an Asian-associated ancestry cluster had fewer N-insertions in productive TCRs than the approximately 700-donor mean. According to a later analysis, most CMV-associated TCR beta chains appeared to be HLA-restricted, and the HLA associations seemed to be driven largely by CMV exposure.

From a lookup of the germline V gene (reference sequence), CDR1 and CDR2 are GTSNPN and SVGIG. The CDR3 numbers 13 residues from cysteine through phenylalanine. Only the CDR3 DNA stays, 39 bases, in frame from base 1. Compared with germline, V lacks 8 bases and J lacks 5 bases; bases without a gene match: 8. The cohort comprised under 700 healthy bone marrow donors. At the time of sampling, every cohort member was nominally healthy, though immune exposures that went unrecorded were likely present. The donor was CMV seropositive and belonged to the group of more than 250 seropositive cohort members. A peripheral blood sample was collected from each donor, and TCR beta sequencing was performed on peripheral blood mononuclear cells. The Qiagen DNeasy Blood Extraction Kit was used to extract genomic DNA from the blood cell samples. To prepare the library, the immunoSEQ multiplex PCR assay was applied. A mixture of 60 forward primers for TCR Vbeta segments and 13 reverse primers for TCR Jbeta segments was used in the multiplex PCR. Amplification of the CDR3 region of rearranged TCR beta genes was performed with a multiplex PCR assay on genomic DNA. On the Illumina HiSeq System, the amplified TCR beta libraries were sequenced as 87-base-pair reads. As for the authors' bioinformatics: A later analysis counted approximately 74 million unique TCR beta chains across the 500 to 850 repertoires, and roughly 11 million of these chains were shared by at least two donors. A nearest-neighbor algorithm error-corrected the raw reads and collapsed the reads into unique sequences, merging closely related sequences to remove PCR and sequencing errors. CDR3 sequences were aligned to IMGT reference sequences to assign V, D and J gene segments. Each retained sequence needed at least a six-nucleotide match to both a V gene segment and a J gene segment. A rearrangement was called productive if the CDR3 had no stop codons and remained in frame with V and J, and every other rearrangement was called non-productive. CDR3 was defined by IMGT convention, running from the second conserved V-encoded cysteine to the conserved J-encoded phenylalanine. The earlier analysis of about 590 of the donors excluded sequences that lacked an unambiguous match to a single V gene segment. In an earlier analysis of a few hundred of the donors, V segments were called functional above 56.7% productive rearrangements and were called segregating when the between-donor standard deviation exceeded 5%. A statistical classification framework was built for diagnosing cytomegalovirus status from the catalog of TCR beta chain sequences. In a later analysis, V and J genes were assigned by comparing TCR nucleotide sequences against IMGT/GENE-DB human TR gene sequences. Using the TCRdist pipeline, a later analysis assigned CDR3 sequences along with most-parsimonious VDJ recombination scenarios. In a later analysis, every TCR beta chain was defined by the combination of its CDR3 amino acid sequence and its V-gene family, and reads without a unique V-gene family were dropped. In a later analysis, 500 to 650 highly shared, low-generation-probability nucleotide sequences were removed to address suspected cross-contamination and a sequencing artifact. For each public chain, a later analysis derived a clonal expansion index from normalized ranks of inferred template counts within each repertoire. In a later analysis, generation probabilities were computed using a VDJ recombination model fitted to out-of-frame rearrangements, and the results were checked against IGoR. A later analysis scored TCR-TCR, TCR-HLA and TCR-CMV co-occurrence with hypergeometric tests, applying a repertoire-size bias correction to TCR pairs. False discovery rates were estimated in a later analysis by permuting HLA or CMV assignments 20 times. In a later analysis, co-occurring TCRs were grouped using DBSCAN, and TCRdist sequence similarity was added for clustering within HLA-allele-positive subsets. Co-occurrence clustering excluded repertoires with fewer than 30,000 or more than 120,000 public chains, plus five with anomalous nucleotide sharing. TCRdb holds this immuneACCESS table with in-frame rearrangements only. Some clones are missing; in checked studies, unresolved V genes explain under half, and the rest has no known cause. V, J and clone size derive from that table, while D and trimming were established from the DNA sequence. This sample's table contains more than 200,000 clones. The ten largest clones capture about 1% of the sample.

Concerning this clone: Its antigen is still unknown.

The clonotype originates from a woman aged 25-40 years in good health and CMV-seropositive. The sequence is built from TRBV30 and TRBJ2-5; TRBD1 agrees with 10 junctional bases. The sequenced sample consisted of PBMCs. Read as DNA, the sequence is TGTGCCGGTCGACAGGGGGCTGGGGAGACCCAGTACTTC. Its translation is CAGRQGAGETQYF.